The sequence of this T cell receptor (beta chain) was determined in a study of T cells after yellow fever vaccination. Study as a whole: It was SMART-Seq v4 Ultra Low Input that prepared the fractions with low cell numbers.

The study, taken as a whole, reports: The study found a weaker secondary response that peaked faster, day 5 versus 15. Most primary-vaccination clones reappeared after the booster (about 97% CD4, about 88% CD8).

The CDR3 contains 18 residues. With 0 bases clipped from V and 6 bases from J, the junction kept 15 bases outside the gene matches. Per the germline V gene, CDR1 is SGHRS and CDR2 is YFSETQ. Worth noting for this clonotype: Its specificity is unknown.

5'RACE template switching added a universal primer site and UMIs to TCR cDNA. TCRdb processed the 5' RACE reads anew with MiXCR; each CDR3 protein has one entry. The table shows some 400,000 distinct CDR3 sequences, with about 19% occurring only once. The sequences come from PBMCs, collected before the yellow fever booster vaccination. The sequence was obtained from a man aged 18 to 30 who received the YFV17D yellow fever vaccine. V is TRBV5-1 and J is TRBJ2-3; 8 bases are a match to TRBD2. CDR3 residues: CASSLVAGGRGYHDTQYF. In DNA, the CDR3 is TGCGCCAGCAGCTTGGTTGCGGGGGGCCGGGGCTACCACGATACGCAGTATTTT.